This T cell receptor (beta chain) appears in the sequencing data of a study of long-term antiretroviral therapy in people with HIV. Whole-study results and caveats: Relative to transplant donor controls, diversity remained lower despite increasing after ART. ART adherence, viral resistance and therapy changes went unrecorded. The study found narrower CDR3 length ranges in HIV repertoires than in controls.

Germline values: CDR1 LNHDA, CDR2 SQIVND (reference sequence). J gave up 1 base and V 8 bases, and 6 bases lay outside the gene matches. This CDR3 spans 14 amino acids. Sequencing used immunoSEQ v3.0 at survey level. Assay: immunoSEQ multiplex PCR; the TCRdb copy retains only in-frame clones and omits some. The table lists around 30,000 clones, around nine tenths of them singletons. For this clone: Its antigen remains unknown.

This receptor was taken from a man younger than 30 with HIV. The rearrangement joins TRBV19 to TRBJ2-3; TRBD1 matches at 7 bases. Here the sequenced sample was unsorted PBMCs, taken 1.1 years after starting antiretroviral therapy. In DNA form, the CDR3 reads TGTGCCAGTTCCGGGACAGCGGGCACAGATACGCAGTATTTT. It is translated as CASSGTAGTDTQYF.